The clone carrying this TCR beta chain has only one observation. This sample is part of a study of blood T cell repertoires in COVID-19. As for the study in general: Sites in the United States, Italy and Spain provided acute and convalescent COVID-19 samples. The cDNA or gDNA used as material had been derived from T cells, B-cell-depleted T cells, or PBMCs.

The CDR3 spans 17 residues. Germline lookup yields CDR1 SGHTA and CDR2 FQGTGA. After removal of 3 bases from V and 6 bases from J, the junction contained 10 bases not matched to a gene. Repertoires were generated with immunoSEQ multiplex PCR, while TCRdb's copy carries only in-frame clones and drops some. Counted here are about 190,000 clones, approximately 91% occurring once; the ten biggest clones make up around 6.6%. Sequencing input: peripheral blood. The source of this sequence is a woman in her thirties or forties who had recovered from COVID-19. V usage is TRBV7-3 and J usage is TRBJ2-3; 12 nucleotides line up with TRBD2. The CDR3 DNA reads TGTGCCAGCAGCTTGGGACTAGCGGGTTCTGCGGGGGATACGCAGTATTTT. Amino acids: CASSLGLAGSAGDTQYF.